This T cell receptor (beta chain) was identified during a study of blood T cells in healthy people across ages. Turning to the study itself: T cells yielded about one barcoded beta molecule per two cells through template switching.

Next came a second PCR, run for 7 to 11 cycles, which used a sample-barcoded 5' primer along with a J-beta primer mix. MiXCR was run by TCRdb on the 5' RACE reads, yielding one entry per CDR3 protein. The sample comprises approximately 790,000 distinct CDR3 sequences, about 59% of which are singletons, and approximately 30% rests with the top ten. Total RNA extracted from each sample amounted to at least 5.5 micrograms. Whole-study findings and limits: Naive CD4+ cell counts and diversity both ran higher in long-lived than in aged donors. The recorded TCR beta diversity per million T cells decreased in a roughly linear manner with age.

Worth noting for this clonotype: Its specificity is unknown.

CDR3 length: 15 residues. Germline values: CDR1 DFQATT, CDR2 SNEGSKA (reference sequence). J lost 6 bases, V lost 6 bases, and 12 bases had no gene match. The TCR originated in a man in his thirties or forties in good health. Sequencing was done on a sample of blood. V usage is TRBV20-1 and J usage is TRBJ2-3, with 10 bases lining up with TRBD2. CDR3 coding DNA: TGCAGTGCGAGTCTAAGCGGGGGGGCCGGGGATACGCAGTATTTT. This translates into CSASLSGGAGDTQYF.